This T cell receptor (beta chain) derives from a study of CD8+CD57+ T cells in acquired aplastic anemia. Study results and limitations: Common to patients and controls were roughly 30 CD8+ CDR3 sequences.

Notes on this clonotype: Its antigen is undetermined.

Individuals selected for sequencing had exhibited CD8+CD57+ cell expansion on flow cytometry. The blood sampling took place in patients who had so far received no therapy. The CDR3 has 14 residues. Germline loops: CDR1 SGHTA, CDR2 FQGTGA. V was cut by 7 bases and J by 6 bases, with 18 bases left in between. TCR beta VDJ and CDR3 profiling used genomic DNA as template. TCRdb fed the reads into MiXCR, producing one record per CDR3 protein. The table has roughly 150,000 distinct CDR3 sequences, 45% to 55% seen once. The sequence was collected from a human donor with aplastic anemia. The sequencing input was sorted CD4+, CD8+, or CD8+CD57+ T cells (not recorded which) from PBMCs. The V gene is TRBV7-3, the J gene TRBJ1-1; D possibly corresponds to TRBD1 (5 bases). This CDR3 is CASIPRGTSSEAFF. CDR3 DNA: TGTGCCAGCATCCCCCGGGGCACCTCCTCTGAAGCTTTCTTT.